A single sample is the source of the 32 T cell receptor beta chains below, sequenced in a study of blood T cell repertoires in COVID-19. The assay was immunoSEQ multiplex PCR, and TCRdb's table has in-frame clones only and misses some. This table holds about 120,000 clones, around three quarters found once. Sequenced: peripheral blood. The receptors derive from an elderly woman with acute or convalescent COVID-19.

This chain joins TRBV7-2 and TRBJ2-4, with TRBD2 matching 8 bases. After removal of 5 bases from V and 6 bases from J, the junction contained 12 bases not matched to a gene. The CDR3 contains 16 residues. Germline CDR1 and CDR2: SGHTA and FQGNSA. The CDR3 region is CASSPTGGAVGNIQYF. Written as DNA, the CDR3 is TGTGCCAGCAGCCCTACCGGGGGGGCAGTAGGAAACATTCAGTACTTC.

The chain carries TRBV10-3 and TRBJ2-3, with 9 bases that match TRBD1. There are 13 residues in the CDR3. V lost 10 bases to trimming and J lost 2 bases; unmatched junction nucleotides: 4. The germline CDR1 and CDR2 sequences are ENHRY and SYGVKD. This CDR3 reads CATRDRATDTQYF. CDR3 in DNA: TGTGCCACCCGGGACAGGGCCACAGATACGCAGTATTTT.

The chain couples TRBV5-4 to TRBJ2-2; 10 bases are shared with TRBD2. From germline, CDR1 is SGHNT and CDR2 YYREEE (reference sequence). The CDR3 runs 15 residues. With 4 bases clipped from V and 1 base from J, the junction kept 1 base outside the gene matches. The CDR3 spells CASSTSGVNTGELFF. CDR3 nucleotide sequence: TGTGCCAGCAGCACTAGCGGGGTGAACACCGGGGAGCTGTTTTTT.

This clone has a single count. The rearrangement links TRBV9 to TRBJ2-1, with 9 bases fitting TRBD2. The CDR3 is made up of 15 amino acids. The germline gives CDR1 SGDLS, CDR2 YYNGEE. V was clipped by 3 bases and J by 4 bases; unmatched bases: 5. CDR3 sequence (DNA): TGTGCCAGCAGCGCGACTAGCGGAACGTACAATGAGCAGTTCTTC. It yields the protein CASSATSGTYNEQFF.

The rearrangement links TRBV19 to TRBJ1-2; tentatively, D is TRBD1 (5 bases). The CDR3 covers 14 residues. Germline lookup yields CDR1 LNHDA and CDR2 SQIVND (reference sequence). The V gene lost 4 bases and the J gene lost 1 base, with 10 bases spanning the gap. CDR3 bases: TGTGCCAGTAGTACCAGGGATTTTAACTATGGCTACACCTTC. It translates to CASSTRDFNYGYTF.

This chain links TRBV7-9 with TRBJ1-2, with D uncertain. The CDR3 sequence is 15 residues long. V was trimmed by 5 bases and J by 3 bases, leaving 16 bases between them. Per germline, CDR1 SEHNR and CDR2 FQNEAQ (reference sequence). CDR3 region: CASSPWAGEDYGYTF. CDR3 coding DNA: TGTGCCAGCAGCCCCTGGGCGGGAGAGGACTATGGCTACACCTTC.

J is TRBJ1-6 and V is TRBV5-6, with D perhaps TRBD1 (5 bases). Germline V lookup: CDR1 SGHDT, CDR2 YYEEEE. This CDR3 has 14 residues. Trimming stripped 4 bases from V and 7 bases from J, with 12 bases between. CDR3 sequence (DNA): TGTGCCAGCAGCCGTCAGGGAGGCAATTCACCCCTCCACTTT. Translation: CASSRQGGNSPLHF.

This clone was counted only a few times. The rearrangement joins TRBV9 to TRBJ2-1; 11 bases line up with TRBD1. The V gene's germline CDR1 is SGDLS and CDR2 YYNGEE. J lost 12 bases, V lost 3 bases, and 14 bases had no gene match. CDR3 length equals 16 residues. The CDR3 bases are TGTGCCAGCAGCGACTTGACCGGGACAGGGGGAAGAAGGCAGTTCTTC. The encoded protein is CASSDLTGTGGRRQFF.

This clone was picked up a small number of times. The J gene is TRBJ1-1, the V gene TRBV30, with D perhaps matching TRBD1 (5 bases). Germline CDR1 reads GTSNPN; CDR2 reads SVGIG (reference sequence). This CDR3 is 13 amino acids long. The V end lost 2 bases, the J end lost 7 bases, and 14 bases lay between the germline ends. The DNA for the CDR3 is TGTGCCTGGAGTACGACAGTCGGGGGTGAAGCTTTCTTT. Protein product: CAWSTTVGGEAFF.

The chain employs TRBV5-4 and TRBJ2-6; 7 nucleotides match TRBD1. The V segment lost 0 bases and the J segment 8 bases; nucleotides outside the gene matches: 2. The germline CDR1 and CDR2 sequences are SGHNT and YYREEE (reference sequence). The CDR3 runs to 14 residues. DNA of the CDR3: TGTGCCAGCAGCTTGGAGGGGGCGACCAACGTCCTGACTTTC. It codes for CASSLEGATNVLTF.

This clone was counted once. CDR3 sequence (DNA): TGTGCCAGCAGCTTAACTTTGGACAGGGTTTACACCGGGGAGCTGTTTTTT. Residues: CASSLTLDRVYTGELFF. The chain is built from TRBV7-3 and TRBJ2-2, with 8 nucleotides matching TRBD1. V shed 0 bases, J shed 3 bases, and the junction held 6 bases outside the gene matches. CDR3 length: 17 residues. CDR1 is SGHTA, CDR2 FQGTGA, per germline.

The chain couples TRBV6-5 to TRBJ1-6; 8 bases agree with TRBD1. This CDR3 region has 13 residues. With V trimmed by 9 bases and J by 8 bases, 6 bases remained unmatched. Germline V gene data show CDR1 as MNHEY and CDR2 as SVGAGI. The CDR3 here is CASPGQVHSPLHF. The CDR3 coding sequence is TGTGCCAGTCCGGGACAGGTACATTCACCCCTCCACTTT.

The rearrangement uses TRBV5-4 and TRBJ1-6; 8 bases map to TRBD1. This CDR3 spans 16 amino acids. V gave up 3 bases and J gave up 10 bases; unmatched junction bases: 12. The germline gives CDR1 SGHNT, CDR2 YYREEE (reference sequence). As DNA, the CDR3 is TGTGCCAGCAGCTCGGATCCCGACAGGGGACGATCACCCCTCCACTTT. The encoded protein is CASSSDPDRGRSPLHF.

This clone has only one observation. CDR3 region: CASSQDAAGSNQPQHF. CDR3 nucleotide sequence: TGTGCCAGCAGCCAAGATGCGGCAGGGTCCAATCAGCCCCAGCATTTT. V is TRBV3-1 (or the pseudogene TRBV3-2) and J is TRBJ1-5, with a possible D match to TRBD1 (5 bases). The germline CDR1 and CDR2 sequences are LGHDT and YNNKEL (reference sequence). Trimming left V 0 bases short and J 3 bases short, with 12 bases between. CDR3 size: 16 residues.

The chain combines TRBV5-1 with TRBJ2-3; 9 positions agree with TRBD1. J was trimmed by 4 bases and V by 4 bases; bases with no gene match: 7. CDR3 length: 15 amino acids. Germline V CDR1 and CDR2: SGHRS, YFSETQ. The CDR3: CASSLTGGAPDTQYF. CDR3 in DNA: TGCGCCAGCAGCCTAACAGGGGGCGCGCCAGATACGCAGTATTTT.

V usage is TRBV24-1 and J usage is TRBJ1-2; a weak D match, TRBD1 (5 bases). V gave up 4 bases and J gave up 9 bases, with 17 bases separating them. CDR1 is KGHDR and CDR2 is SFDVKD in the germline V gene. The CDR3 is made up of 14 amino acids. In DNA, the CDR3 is TGTGCCACCAGTGACAAAAGACAGCCCCCAAGCTACACCTTC. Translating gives CATSDKRQPPSYTF.

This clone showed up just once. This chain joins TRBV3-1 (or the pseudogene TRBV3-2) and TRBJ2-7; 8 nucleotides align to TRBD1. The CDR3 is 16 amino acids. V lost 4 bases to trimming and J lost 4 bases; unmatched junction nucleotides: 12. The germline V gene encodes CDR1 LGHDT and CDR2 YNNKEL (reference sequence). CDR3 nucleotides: TGTGCCAGCAGCCCCTTCGACAGGGGTCTTATTTACGAGCAGTACTTC. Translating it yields CASSPFDRGLIYEQYF.

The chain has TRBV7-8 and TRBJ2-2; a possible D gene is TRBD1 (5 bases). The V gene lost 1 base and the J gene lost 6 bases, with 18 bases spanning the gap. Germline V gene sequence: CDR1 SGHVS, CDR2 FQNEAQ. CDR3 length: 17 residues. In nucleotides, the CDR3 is TGTGCCAGCAGCTTAGTCGGGTCAGGGCCGGGCTCCGGGGAGCTGTTTTTT. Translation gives CASSLVGSGPGSGELFF.

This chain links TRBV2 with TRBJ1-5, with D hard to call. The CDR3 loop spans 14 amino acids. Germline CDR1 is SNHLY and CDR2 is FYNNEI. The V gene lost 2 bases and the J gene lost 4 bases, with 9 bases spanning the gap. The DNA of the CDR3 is TGTGCCAGCAGTGAAATACTGTCGAATCAGCCCCAGCATTTT. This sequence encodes CASSEILSNQPQHF.

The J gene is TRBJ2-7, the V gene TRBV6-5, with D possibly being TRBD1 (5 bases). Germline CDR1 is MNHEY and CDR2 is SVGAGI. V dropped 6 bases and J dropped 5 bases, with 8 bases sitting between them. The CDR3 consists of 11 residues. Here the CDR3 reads CASRGLDEQYF. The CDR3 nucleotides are TGTGCCAGCAGGGGGCTGGACGAGCAGTACTTC.

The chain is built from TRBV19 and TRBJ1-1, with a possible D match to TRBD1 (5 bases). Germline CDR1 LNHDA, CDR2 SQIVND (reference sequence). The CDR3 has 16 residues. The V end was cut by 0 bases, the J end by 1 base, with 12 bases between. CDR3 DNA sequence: TGTGCCAGTAGTATAGAACCGGGGAGGGGGAACACTGAAGCTTTCTTT. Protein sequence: CASSIEPGRGNTEAFF.

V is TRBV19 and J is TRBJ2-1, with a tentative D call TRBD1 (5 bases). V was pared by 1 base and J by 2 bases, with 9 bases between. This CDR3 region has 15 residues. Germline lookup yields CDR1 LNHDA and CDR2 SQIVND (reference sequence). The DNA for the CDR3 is TGTGCCAGTAGTATAGCGACAGCAGCCTACAATGAGCAGTTCTTC. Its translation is CASSIATAAYNEQFF.

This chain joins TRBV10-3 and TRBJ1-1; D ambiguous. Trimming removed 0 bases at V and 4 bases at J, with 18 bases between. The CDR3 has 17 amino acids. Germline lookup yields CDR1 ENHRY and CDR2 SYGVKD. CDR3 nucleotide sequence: TGTGCCATCAGTGAGTCGACGGGGATCGGGGTGCCCACTGAAGCTTTCTTT. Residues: CAISESTGIGVPTEAFF.

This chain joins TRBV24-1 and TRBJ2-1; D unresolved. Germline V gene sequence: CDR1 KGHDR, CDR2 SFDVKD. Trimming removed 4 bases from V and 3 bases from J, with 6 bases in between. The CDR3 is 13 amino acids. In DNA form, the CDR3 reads TGTGCCACCAGTGACCAGTACTACAATGAGCAGTTCTTC. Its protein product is CATSDQYYNEQFF.

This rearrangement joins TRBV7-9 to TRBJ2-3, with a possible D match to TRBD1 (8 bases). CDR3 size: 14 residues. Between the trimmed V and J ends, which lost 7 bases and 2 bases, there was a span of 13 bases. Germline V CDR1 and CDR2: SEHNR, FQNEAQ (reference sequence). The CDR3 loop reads CASKRDRNTDTQYF. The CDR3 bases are TGTGCCAGCAAGCGGGACAGGAACACAGATACGCAGTATTTT.

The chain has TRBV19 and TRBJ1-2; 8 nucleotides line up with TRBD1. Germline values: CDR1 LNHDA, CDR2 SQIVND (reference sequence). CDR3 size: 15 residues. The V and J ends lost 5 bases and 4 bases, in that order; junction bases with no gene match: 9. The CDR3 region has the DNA TGTGCCAGTAGTGCAGGAACCGACAGGGGCTATGGCTACACCTTC. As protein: CASSAGTDRGYGYTF.

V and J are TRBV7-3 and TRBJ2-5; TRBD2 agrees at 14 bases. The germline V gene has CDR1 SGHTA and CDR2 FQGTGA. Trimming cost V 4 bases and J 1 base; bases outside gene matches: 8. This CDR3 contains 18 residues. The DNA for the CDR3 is TGTGCCAGCAGCTCGGGGACTAGCGGGAGAGGGGGCCAAGAGACCCAGTACTTC. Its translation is CASSSGTSGRGGQETQYF. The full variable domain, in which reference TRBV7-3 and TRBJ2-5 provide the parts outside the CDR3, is GAGVSQTPSNKVTEKGKYVELRCDPISGHTALYWYRQSLGQGPEFLIYFQGTGAADDSGLPNDRFFAVRPEGSVSTLKIQRTERGDSAVYLCASSSGTSGRGGQETQYFGPGTRLLVL.

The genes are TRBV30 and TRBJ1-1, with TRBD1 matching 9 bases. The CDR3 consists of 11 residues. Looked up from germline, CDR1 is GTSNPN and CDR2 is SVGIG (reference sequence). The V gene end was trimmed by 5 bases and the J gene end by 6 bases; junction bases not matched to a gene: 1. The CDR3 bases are TGTGCCTGGGACAGGGGGGCTGAAGCTTTCTTT. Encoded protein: CAWDRGAEAFF. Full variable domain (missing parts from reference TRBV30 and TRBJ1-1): SQTIHQWPATLVQPVGSPLSLECTVEGTSNPNLYWYRQAAGRGLQLLFYSVGIGQISSEVPQNLSASRPQDRQFILSSKKLLLSDSGFYLCAWDRGAEAFFGQGTRLTVV.

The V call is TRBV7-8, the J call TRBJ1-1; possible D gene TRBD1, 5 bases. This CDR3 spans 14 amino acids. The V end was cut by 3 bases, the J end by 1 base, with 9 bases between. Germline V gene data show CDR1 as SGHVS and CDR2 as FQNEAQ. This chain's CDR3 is CASSFSGGNTEAFF. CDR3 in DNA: TGTGCCAGCAGCTTTTCGGGGGGGAACACTGAAGCTTTCTTT.

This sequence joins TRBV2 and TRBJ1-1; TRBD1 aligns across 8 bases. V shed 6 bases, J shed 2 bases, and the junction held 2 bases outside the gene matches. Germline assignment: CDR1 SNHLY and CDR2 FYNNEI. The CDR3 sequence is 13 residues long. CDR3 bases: TGTGCCAGCAGGGACAGGGTAAACACTGAAGCTTTCTTT. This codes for CASRDRVNTEAFF.

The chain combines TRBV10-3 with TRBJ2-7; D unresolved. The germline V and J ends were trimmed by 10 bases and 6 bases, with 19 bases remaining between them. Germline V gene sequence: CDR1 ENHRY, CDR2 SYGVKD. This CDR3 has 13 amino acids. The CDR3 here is CATTQVMGPEQYF. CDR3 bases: TGTGCCACAACGCAGGTTATGGGCCCCGAGCAGTACTTC.

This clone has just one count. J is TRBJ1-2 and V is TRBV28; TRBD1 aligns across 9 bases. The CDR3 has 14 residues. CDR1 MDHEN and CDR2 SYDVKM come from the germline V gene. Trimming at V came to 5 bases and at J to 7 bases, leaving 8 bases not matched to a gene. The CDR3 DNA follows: TGTGCCAGCAGTCCGACAGGGGGATATAGTGGCTACACCTTC. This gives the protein CASSPTGGYSGYTF.